Here is one T cell receptor beta chain with its context. The antigen remains unidentified. CDR1 and CDR2 from the germline V gene are SEHNR and FQNEAQ (reference sequence). This CDR3 comprises 16 residues. The V and J ends lost 3 bases and 7 bases respectively, with 18 bases between them. This sample was included in a study of cytomegalovirus exposure and HLA in healthy donors. Overall study findings and caveats: The authors confirmed in vitro that a few CMV-associated chains were specific for CMV antigens.

The PCR employed 60 Vbeta primers together with 13 Jbeta primers. Profiled with immunoSEQ multiplex PCR; TCRdb holds only in-frame clones, not every one. In total, the table holds approximately 120,000 clones. This TCR was sampled from an older woman in good health and CMV-seronegative. Sample: PBMCs. The chain combines TRBV7-9 with TRBJ1-4; D may be TRBD1 (5 bases). CDR3 loop: CASSFPQGISREKLFF. CDR3 in DNA: TGTGCCAGCAGCTTCCCCCAGGGTATATCGCGTGAAAAACTGTTTTTT.